This T cell receptor beta chain was identified during a study of OX40 agonist ivuxolimab in advanced cancers. This clone occurred a few times. Using immunoSEQ multiplex PCR, the repertoire was profiled, and TCRdb retains in-frame clones only, with some absent. The data show about 21,000 clones, 65% to 85% seen once. V dropped 1 base and J dropped 6 bases, with 18 bases sitting between them. CDR1 and CDR2 (germline): SEHNR, FQNEAQ (reference sequence). This CDR3 has 16 residues. This receptor was taken from an adult with an advanced solid tumor such as melanoma, head and neck, liver or kidney cancer. V is TRBV7-9 and J is TRBJ1-2; a weak D match, TRBD1 (6 bases). Sequencing used CD4+ or CD8+ T cells sorted from blood, obtained in a trial of the OX40 agonist ivuxolimab. This CDR3 is CASSLEVAGAADGYTF. CDR3 in DNA: TGTGCCAGCAGCTTAGAAGTGGCGGGGGCAGCAGATGGCTACACCTTC.